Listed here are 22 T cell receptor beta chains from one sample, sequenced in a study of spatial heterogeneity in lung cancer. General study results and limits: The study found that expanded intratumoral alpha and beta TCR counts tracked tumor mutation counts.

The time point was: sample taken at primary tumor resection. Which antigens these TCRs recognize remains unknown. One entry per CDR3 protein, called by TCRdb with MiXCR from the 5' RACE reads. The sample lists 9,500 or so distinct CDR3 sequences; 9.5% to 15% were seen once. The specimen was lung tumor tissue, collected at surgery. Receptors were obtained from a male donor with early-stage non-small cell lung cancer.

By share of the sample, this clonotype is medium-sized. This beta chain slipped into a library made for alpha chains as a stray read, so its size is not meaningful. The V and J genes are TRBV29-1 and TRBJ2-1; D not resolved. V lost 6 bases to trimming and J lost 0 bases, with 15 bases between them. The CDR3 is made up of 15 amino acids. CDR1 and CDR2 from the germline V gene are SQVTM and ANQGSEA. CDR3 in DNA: TGCAGCGTCCCAGACCCTTCACGCTCCTACAATGAGCAGTTCTTC. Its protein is CSVPDPSRSYNEQFF.

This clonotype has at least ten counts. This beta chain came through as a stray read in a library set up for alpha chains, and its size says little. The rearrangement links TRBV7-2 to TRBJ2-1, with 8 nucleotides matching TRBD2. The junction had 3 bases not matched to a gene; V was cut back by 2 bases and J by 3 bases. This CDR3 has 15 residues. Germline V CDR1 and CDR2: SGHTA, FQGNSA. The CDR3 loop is CASSLLTSDYNEQFF. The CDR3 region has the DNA TGTGCCAGCAGCTTATTGACTAGCGACTACAATGAGCAGTTCTTC.

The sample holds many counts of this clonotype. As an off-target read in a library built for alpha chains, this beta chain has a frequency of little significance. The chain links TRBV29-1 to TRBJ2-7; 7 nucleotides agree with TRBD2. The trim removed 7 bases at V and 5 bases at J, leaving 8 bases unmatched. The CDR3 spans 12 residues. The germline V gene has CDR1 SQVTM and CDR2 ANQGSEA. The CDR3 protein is CSEGSGTNEQYF. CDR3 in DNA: TGCAGCGAGGGGAGCGGGACTAACGAGCAGTACTTC.

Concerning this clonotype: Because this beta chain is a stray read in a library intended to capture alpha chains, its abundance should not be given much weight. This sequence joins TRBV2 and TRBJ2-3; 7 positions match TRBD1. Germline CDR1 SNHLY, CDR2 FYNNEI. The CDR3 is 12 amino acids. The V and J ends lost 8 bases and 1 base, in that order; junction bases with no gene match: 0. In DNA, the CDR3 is TGTGCCAGCGGACAGGGCACAGATACGCAGTATTTT. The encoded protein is CASGQGTDTQYF.

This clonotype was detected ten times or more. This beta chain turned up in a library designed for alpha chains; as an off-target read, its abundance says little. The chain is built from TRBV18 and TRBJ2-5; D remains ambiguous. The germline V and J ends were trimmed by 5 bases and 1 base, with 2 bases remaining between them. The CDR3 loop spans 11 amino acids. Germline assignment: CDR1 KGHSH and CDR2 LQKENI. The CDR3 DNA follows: TGTGCCAGCTCAAGCCAAGAGACCCAGTACTTC. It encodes CASSSQETQYF.

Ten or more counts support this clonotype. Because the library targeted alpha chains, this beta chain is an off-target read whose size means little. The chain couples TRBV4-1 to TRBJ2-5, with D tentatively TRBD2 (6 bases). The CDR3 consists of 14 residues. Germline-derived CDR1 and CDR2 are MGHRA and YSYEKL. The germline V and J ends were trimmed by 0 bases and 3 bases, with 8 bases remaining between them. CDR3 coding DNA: TGCGCCAGCAGCCAAGATGGAGGGAAAGAGACCCAGTACTTC. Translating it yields CASSQDGGKETQYF.

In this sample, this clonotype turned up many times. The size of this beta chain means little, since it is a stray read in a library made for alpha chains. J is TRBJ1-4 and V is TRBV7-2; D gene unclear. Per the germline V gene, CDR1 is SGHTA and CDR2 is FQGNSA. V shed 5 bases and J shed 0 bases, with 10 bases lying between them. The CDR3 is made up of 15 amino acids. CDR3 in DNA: TGTGCCAGCAGCCCCCAAAGAGCAACTAATGAAAAACTGTTTTTT. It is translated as CASSPQRATNEKLFF.

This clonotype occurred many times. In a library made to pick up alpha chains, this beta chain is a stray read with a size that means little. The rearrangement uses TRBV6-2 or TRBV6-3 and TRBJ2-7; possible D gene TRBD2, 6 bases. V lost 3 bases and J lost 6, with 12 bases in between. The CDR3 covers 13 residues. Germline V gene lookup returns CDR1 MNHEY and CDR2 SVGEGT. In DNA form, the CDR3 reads TGTGCCAGCAGTTATAGTCACGGGGGCGAGCAGTACTTC. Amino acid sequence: CASSYSHGGEQYF.

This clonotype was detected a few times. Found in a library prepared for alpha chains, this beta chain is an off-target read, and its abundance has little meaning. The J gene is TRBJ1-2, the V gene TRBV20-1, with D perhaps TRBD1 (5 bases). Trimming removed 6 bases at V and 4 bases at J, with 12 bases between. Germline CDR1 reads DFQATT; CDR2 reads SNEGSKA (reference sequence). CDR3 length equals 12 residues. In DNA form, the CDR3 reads TGCAGTGCCCGCCGGGACCGCTATGGCTACACCTTC. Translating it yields CSARRDRYGYTF.

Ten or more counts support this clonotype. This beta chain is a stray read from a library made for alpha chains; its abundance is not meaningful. The chain's CDR3 is CAWSVMRVQETQYF. Here the CDR3 DNA reads TGTGCCTGGAGTGTAATGAGGGTCCAAGAGACCCAGTACTTC. This chain connects TRBV30 to TRBJ2-5; a weak D match, TRBD2 (5 bases). Trimming stripped 0 bases from V and 1 base from J, with 9 bases between. Germline V gene sequence: CDR1 GTSNPN, CDR2 SVGIG (reference sequence). The CDR3 is 14 amino acids.

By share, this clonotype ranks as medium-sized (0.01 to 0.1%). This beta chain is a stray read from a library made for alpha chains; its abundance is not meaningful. The CDR3: CASSRQVPQFGYTF. CDR3 coding DNA: TGTGCCAGCAGCCGACAGGTTCCGCAGTTTGGCTACACCTTC. The J gene is TRBJ1-2, the V gene TRBV7-9, with D possibly being TRBD1 (6 bases). The length of the CDR3 is 14 residues. V was trimmed by 5 bases and J by 7 bases, leaving 17 bases between them. The germline V gene encodes CDR1 SEHNR and CDR2 FQNEAQ (reference sequence).

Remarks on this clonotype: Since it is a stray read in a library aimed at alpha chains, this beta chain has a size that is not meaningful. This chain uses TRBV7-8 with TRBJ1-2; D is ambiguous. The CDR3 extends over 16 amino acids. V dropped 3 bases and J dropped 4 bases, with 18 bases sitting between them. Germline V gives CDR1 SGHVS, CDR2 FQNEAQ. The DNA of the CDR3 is TGTGCCAGCAGCTTCTCTTCACTCGCGATTGGCTATGGCTACACCTTC. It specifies CASSFSSLAIGYGYTF.

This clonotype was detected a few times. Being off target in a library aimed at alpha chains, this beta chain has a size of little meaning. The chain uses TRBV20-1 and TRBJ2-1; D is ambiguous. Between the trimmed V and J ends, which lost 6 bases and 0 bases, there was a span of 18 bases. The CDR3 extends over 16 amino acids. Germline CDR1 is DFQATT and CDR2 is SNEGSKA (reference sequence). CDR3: CSAPTTSLISYNEQFF. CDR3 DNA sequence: TGCAGTGCCCCGACGACAAGCCTAATCTCCTACAATGAGCAGTTCTTC.

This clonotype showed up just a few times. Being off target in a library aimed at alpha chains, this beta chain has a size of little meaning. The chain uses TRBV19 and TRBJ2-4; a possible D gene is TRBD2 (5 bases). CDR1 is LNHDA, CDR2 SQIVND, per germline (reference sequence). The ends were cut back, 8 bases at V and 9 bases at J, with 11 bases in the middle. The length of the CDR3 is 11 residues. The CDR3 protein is CASGEFAIQYF. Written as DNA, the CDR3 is TGTGCCAGTGGGGAGTTTGCCATTCAGTACTTC.

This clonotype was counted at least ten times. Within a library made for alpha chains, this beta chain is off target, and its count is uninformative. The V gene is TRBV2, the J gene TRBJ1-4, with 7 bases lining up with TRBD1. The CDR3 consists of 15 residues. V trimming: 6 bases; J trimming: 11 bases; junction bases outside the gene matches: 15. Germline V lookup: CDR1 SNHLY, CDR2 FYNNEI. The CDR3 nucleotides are TGTGCCAGCAGAGGTGGGACAGAAATCCGAGGGAAACTGTTTTTT. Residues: CASRGGTEIRGKLFF.

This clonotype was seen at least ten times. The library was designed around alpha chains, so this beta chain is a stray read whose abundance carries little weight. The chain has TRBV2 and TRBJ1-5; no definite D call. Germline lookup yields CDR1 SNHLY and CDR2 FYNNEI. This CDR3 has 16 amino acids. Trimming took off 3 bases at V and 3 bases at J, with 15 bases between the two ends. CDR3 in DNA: TGTGCCAGCAGTGAGAGAGGGTCTTTAAACAATCAGCCCCAGCATTTT. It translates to CASSERGSLNNQPQHF.

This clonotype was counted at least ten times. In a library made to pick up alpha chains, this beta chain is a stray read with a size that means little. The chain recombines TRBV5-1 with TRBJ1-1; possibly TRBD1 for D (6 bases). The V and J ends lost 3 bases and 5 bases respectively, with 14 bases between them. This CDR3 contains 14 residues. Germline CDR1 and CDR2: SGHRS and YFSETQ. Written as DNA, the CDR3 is TGCGCCAGCAGCTCCAGGGGAGAATGGACTGAAGCTTTCTTT. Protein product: CASSSRGEWTEAFF. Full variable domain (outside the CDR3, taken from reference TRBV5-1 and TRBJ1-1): KAGVTQTPRYLIKTRGQQVTLSCSPISGHRSVSWYQQTPGQGLQFLFEYFSETQRNKGNFPGRFSGRQFSNSRSEMNVSTLELGDSALYLCASSSRGEWTEAFFGQGTRLTVV.

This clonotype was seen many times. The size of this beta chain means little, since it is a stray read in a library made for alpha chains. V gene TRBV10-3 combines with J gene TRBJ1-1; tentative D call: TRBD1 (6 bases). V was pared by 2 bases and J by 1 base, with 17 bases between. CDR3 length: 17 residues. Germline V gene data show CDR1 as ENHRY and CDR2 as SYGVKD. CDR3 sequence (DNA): TGTGCCATCAGTGAGACTGTGGGGGGGCAGAGGAACACTGAAGCTTTCTTT. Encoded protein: CAISETVGGQRNTEAFF.

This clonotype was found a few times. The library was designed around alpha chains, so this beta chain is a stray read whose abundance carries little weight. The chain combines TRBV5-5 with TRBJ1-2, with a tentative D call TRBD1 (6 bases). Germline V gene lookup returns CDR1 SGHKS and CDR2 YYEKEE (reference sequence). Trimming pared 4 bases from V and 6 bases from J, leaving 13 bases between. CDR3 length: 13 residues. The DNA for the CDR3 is TGTGCCAGCAGCCACGGACAGTATAATGGCTACACCTTC. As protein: CASSHGQYNGYTF. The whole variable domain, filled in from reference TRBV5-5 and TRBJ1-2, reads DAGVTQSPTHLIKTRGQQVTLRCSPISGHKSVSWYQQVLGQGPQFIFQYYEKEERGRGNFPDRFSARQFPNYSSELNVNALLLGDSALYLCASSHGQYNGYTFGSGTRLTVV.

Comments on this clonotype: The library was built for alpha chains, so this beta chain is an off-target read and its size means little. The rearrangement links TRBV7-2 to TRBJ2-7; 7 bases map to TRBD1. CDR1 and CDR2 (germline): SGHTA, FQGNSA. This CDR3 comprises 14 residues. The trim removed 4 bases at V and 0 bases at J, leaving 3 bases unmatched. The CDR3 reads CASSSTGSSYEQYF. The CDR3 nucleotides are TGTGCCAGCAGCTCGACAGGGAGCTCCTACGAGCAGTACTTC. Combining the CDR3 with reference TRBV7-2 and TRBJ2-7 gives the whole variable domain GAGVSQSPSNKVTEKGKDVELRCDPISGHTALYWYRQSLGQGLEFLIYFQGNSAPDKSGLPSDRFSAERTGGSVSTLTIQRTQQEDSAVYLCASSSTGSSYEQYFGPGTRLTVT.

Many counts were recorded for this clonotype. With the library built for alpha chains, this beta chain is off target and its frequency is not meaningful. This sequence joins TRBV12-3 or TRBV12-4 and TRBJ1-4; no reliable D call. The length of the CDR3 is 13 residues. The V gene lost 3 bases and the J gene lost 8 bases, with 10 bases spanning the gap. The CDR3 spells CASSFGRREKLFF. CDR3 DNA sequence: TGTGCCAGCAGTTTCGGTCGCCGGGAAAAACTGTTTTTT.

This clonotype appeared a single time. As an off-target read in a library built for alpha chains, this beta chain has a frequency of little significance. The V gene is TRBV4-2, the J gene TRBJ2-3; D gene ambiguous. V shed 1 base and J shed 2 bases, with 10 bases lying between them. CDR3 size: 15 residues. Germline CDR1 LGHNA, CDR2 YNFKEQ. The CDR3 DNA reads TGTGCCAGCAGCCAAGTTCAGTCCTCCACAGATACGCAGTATTTT. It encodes CASSQVQSSTDTQYF.